The subject of this entry is one T cell receptor beta chain. In the study's own analysis: Nucleated cell number was recorded as an estimate derived from reference gene primer amplification. This table comes from immunoSEQ multiplex PCR, and its TCRdb copy is limited to in-frame clones, with some not included. From that table come the V and J calls and clone size; the DNA was used to work out D and trimming. Here the sample spans 40,000 to 50,000 clones, 70% to 85% being singletons. These data come from a study of blood T cell repertoires in COVID-19. Looking at the study overall: Sources were T cells, B-cell-depleted T cells, or PBMCs; the material itself was cDNA or gDNA.

Germline V gene data show CDR1 as MGHRA and CDR2 as YSYEKL. V lost 0 bases, J lost 8 bases, and 16 bases lay in between. The CDR3 spans 16 residues. The TCR originated in a human donor in a cohort sampled during active COVID-19. The sequenced material came from peripheral blood. The genes are TRBV4-1 and TRBJ1-4; maybe TRBD1 (5 bases). For the CDR3, the DNA is TGCGCCAGCAGCCAAGATGAGCGCGGGGCTTGGGAAAAACTGTTTTTT. The encoded protein is CASSQDERGAWEKLFF.